This TCR beta chain is from a study of cytomegalovirus exposure and HLA in healthy donors. Separation from the approximately 690-subject first cohort characterized the roughly 130-subject validation cohort, to which the donors belonged. The ends were cut back, 3 bases at V and 1 base at J, with 7 bases in the middle. The CDR3 runs to 14 residues. Germline CDR1 is ENHRY and CDR2 is SYGVKD. The table came from immunoSEQ multiplex PCR; TCRdb's copy has only in-frame clones and leaves some out. The sample contains 200,000 or so clones, 85% to 90% of which appear only once. A remark on this clone: Its antigen remains unknown.

Study-wide findings and caveats: First-cohort TCR clusters tended to co-occur in the 120 or so validation repertoires, a later analysis found.

V usage is TRBV10-3 and J usage is TRBJ1-5; a possible D gene is TRBD1 (6 bases). The material sequenced was PBMCs. This TCR came from a woman between 18 and 29 years old in good health and CMV-seronegative. CDR3 nucleotides: TGTGCCATCAGTGAAGGACAGAGCAATCAGCCCCAGCATTTT. Translating it yields CAISEGQSNQPQHF.